This TCR beta chain was found in a study of cytomegalovirus exposure and HLA in healthy donors. Study outcomes and limitations: Serostatus for CMV was the only available immune exposure information. About 87% or about 30% of the time was how often most TCR beta V segments were productive, according to an earlier analysis.

CDR1 is SGHRS, CDR2 YFSETQ, per germline. V lost 7 bases, J lost 0 bases, and 17 bases stayed unmatched. The CDR3 runs to 19 residues. This clone has just one count. Its specificity is unknown. 60 Vbeta and 13 Jbeta primers were used in PCR. Produced via immunoSEQ multiplex PCR; TCRdb's table is partial and in-frame only. The repertoire has approximately 110,000 clones, 74% of them found once; the top ten carry about 2.8%. V gene TRBV5-1 combines with J gene TRBJ2-1, with 9 bases matching TRBD2. The sequenced material came from PBMCs. This sequence originates from a man aged 45-65 years in good health and CMV-seropositive. The chain's CDR3 is CASARVASGVLSSYNEQFF. The CDR3 nucleotides are TGCGCCAGCGCCCGGGTAGCTAGCGGGGTGCTAAGCTCCTACAATGAGCAGTTCTTC.